Listed below are T cell receptor beta chains from one sample, sequenced in a study of blood T cell repertoires in COVID-19. Sequencing used immunoSEQ multiplex PCR; TCRdb keeps in-frame clones, though not all of them. The table shows about 130,000 clones, with about 76% occurring only once. The sequenced sample consisted of peripheral blood. The receptors were sampled from a woman between 65 and 79 years old with COVID-19, enrolled during active disease. The CDR3 runs from the conserved cysteine through the conserved F or W. D genes are given only for firm matches. Only part of the rows carry a size: once, few, many, or a class if the clone is expanded.

cdr3_length	clone_size	v_call	d_call	j_call	cdr3_nt	cdr3_aa
17	.	TRBV3-1/TRBV3-2	.	TRBJ2-3	TGTGCCAGCAGCCAAGATGTGGCAGGGGTGTTTAGAGATACGCAGTATTTT	CASSQDVAGVFRDTQYF
14	few	TRBV7-9	.	TRBJ2-7	TGTGCCAGCATGGAGCAGAGTGGCACCTACGAGCAGTACTTC	CASMEQSGTYEQYF
15	.	TRBV6-5	TRBD1	TRBJ2-4	TGTGCCAGCAGGGGACAGGGCGAAAGAAATAACATTCAGTACTTC	CASRGQGERNNIQYF
15	.	TRBV29-1	.	TRBJ2-2	TGCAGCGTTTCTTCAGGAGGGAACTGGGCCGGGGAGCTGTTTTTT	CSVSSGGNWAGELFF
14	.	TRBV5-1	TRBD1	TRBJ2-7	TGCGCCAGCAGCCAGACAGGGCTCTCCTACGAGCAGTACTTC	CASSQTGLSYEQYF
15	.	TRBV25-1	TRBD2	TRBJ2-1	TGTGCCAGCAGTGACTCTAGCGGGTGGGACAATGAGCAGTTCTTC	CASSDSSGWDNEQFF
13	.	TRBV7-2	.	TRBJ1-5	TGTGCCAGCAGCTTAGCGGTAGAACAGCCCCAGCATTTT	CASSLAVEQPQHF
16	.	TRBV5-1	TRBD1	TRBJ1-6	TGCGCCAGCAGCTTGAGAGGGACAGGGGATAATTCACCCCTCCACTTT	CASSLRGTGDNSPLHF
13	.	TRBV5-1	.	TRBJ1-4	TGCGCCAGCAGCTTGGATAGGGGTGAAAAACTGTTTTTT	CASSLDRGEKLFF
14	.	TRBV5-1	.	TRBJ1-6	TGCGCCAGCAGCAGGGATGGGGGGGACTCACCCCTCCACTTT	CASSRDGGDSPLHF
17	.	TRBV2	TRBD2	TRBJ2-1	TGTGCCAGCAGCCCGTTAAGCGGAGCGGGGTTAATTAATGAGCAGTTCTTC	CASSPLSGAGLINEQFF
14	once	TRBV3-1/TRBV3-2	.	TRBJ1-1	TGTGCCAGCAGCGCCCGTTCTACCGGCACTGAAGCTTTCTTT	CASSARSTGTEAFF
15	.	TRBV9	.	TRBJ1-5	TGTGCCAGCAGCGTAGCTTTGGAGGGCAATCAGCCCCAGCATTTT	CASSVALEGNQPQHF
12	.	TRBV29-1	.	TRBJ2-7	TGCAGCGTTGATTCGGGATTTGCCGAGCAGTACTTC	CSVDSGFAEQYF
14	.	TRBV7-2	.	TRBJ1-6	TGTGCCAGCAGCATGGGAAGCGGCAATTCACCCCTCCACTTT	CASSMGSGNSPLHF
13	.	TRBV2	.	TRBJ2-3	TGTGCCAGCAGTTCAACCGGGTCGGCAGAGGGGTATTTT	CASSSTGSAEGYF